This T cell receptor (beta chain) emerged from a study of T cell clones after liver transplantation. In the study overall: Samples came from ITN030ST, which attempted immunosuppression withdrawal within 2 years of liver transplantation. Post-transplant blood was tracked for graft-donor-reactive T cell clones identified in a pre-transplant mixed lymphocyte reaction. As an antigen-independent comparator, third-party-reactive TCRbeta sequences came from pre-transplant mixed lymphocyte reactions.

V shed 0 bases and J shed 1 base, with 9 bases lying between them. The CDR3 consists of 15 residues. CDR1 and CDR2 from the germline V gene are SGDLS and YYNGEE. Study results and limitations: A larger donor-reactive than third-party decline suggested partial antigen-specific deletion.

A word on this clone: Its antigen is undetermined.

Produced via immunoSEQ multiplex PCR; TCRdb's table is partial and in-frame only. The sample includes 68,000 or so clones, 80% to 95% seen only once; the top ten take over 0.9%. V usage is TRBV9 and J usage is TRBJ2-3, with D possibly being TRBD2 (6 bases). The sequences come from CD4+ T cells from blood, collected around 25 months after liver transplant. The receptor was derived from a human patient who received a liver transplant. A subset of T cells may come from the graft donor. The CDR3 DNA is TGTGCCAGCAGCGTAGGGGACTTCGGCACAGATACGCAGTATTTT. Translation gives CASSVGDFGTDTQYF.